Listed below are T cell receptor beta chains from one sample, sequenced in a study of T cell clones after liver transplantation. Clones were read by immunoSEQ multiplex PCR, and TCRdb kept only the in-frame ones, dropping some. Here the sample spans more than 70,000 clones, less than 90% being singletons. Sequencing used CD4+ T cells from blood, obtained at the 22-month timepoint. These receptor sequences come from a human patient who received a liver transplant. The graft donor may be the source of some T cells. The CDR3 runs from the conserved cysteine through the conserved F or W. A D gene is named only where the DNA matches it firmly. Expanded clones are given a class, and other clones once, few, many or no size at all.

clone_size d_call j_call v_call cdr3_nt cdr3_aa
few - TRBJ1-3 TRBV4-2 TGTGCCAGCAGCCAAGAGTTCAAGGCCCTCTCTGGAAACACCATATATTTT CASSQEFKALSGNTIYF
few TRBD1 TRBJ1-1 TRBV6-1 TGTGCCAGCAGCAACGCAGGGGGAGGTACTGAAGCTTTCTTT CASSNAGGGTEAFF
- TRBD1 TRBJ1-5 TRBV6-5 TGTGCCAGCAGTTACGGGACAGGAGGCAATCAGCCCCAGCATTTT CASSYGTGGNQPQHF
once TRBD1 TRBJ2-2 TRBV6-5 TGTGCCAGAGTTTCGGACAGGGAGAACACCGGGGAGCTGTTTTTT CARVSDRENTGELFF
- - TRBJ2-3 TRBV18 TGTGCCAGCTCACCACCTCCAAGGTCCGGGCGGTCAGATACGCAGTATTTT CASSPPPRSGRSDTQYF
- - TRBJ2-1 TRBV7-2 TGTGCCAGCAGCCCCGTCAGTTACAATGAGCAGTTCTTC CASSPVSYNEQFF
- - TRBJ2-3 TRBV29-1 TGCAGCACCCGACAGGGAGGGACAGATACGCAGTATTTT CSTRQGGTDTQYF
- - TRBJ1-1 TRBV9 TGTGCCAGCAGCTTGCAGGGTGGTGAAGCTTTCTTT CASSLQGGEAFF
- TRBD1 TRBJ2-7 TRBV19 TGTGCCAGTCAAAGGGGACAGGGGAACTACGAGCAGTACTTC CASQRGQGNYEQYF
- - TRBJ1-2 TRBV5-4 TGTGCCAGCAGCTTGGAGGGGAACTATGGCTACACCTTC CASSLEGNYGYTF
many TRBD1 TRBJ1-5 TRBV6-1 TGTGCCAGCAGTGTACGGGGACAGGGAGGCCAGCCCCAGCATTTT CASSVRGQGGQPQHF
- TRBD1 TRBJ1-4 TRBV18 TGTGCCAGCTCACCCAGGGGGCACGGTAATGAAAAACTGTTTTTT CASSPRGHGNEKLFF
- TRBD1 TRBJ1-6 TRBV5-1 TGCGCCAGCAGCTCCGGGACAGGGGCAAATTCACCCCTCCACTTT CASSSGTGANSPLHF
- - TRBJ2-7 TRBV20-1 TGCAGTGTCCCCTTATCCTACGAGCAGTACTTC CSVPLSYEQYF
- - TRBJ2-7 TRBV28 TGTGCCAGCAGTCCCTGGGGGTCGGGAGTTTACGAGCAGTACTTC CASSPWGSGVYEQYF
- - TRBJ2-6 TRBV7-9 TGTGCCAGCAGCCCAGTTAGGGCTGGGGCCAACGTCCTGACTTTC CASSPVRAGANVLTF
- TRBD1 TRBJ1-2 TRBV5-1 TGCGCCAGCAGCTACGGGACAGGGGGCAACTATGGCTACACCTTC CASSYGTGGNYGYTF
- - TRBJ2-7 TRBV6-6 TGTGCCAGCAGTTACTCGAGGAAGATAAACGAGCAGTACTTC CASSYSRKINEQYF
- TRBD2 TRBJ2-1 TRBV9 TGTGCCAGCAGCGTAGGACTAGCGGGGGGCCAGTTCTTC CASSVGLAGGQFF
- - TRBJ2-3 TRBV7-9 TGTGCCAGCAGCTTCGGGCGGGATACGCAGTATTTT CASSFGRDTQYF
- TRBD2 TRBJ2-7 TRBV28 TGTGCCAGCAGGACTAGCGGAGCTCCTCGGCAGTACTTC CASRTSGAPRQYF
- TRBD1 TRBJ2-7 TRBV15 TGTGCCACCAGCAGGGTAATACAGGGGGCGGACTACGAGCAGTACTTC CATSRVIQGADYEQYF
- - TRBJ2-5 TRBV2 TGTGCCAGCACTCTCGGCAACCAAGAGACCCAGTACTTC CASTLGNQETQYF
few TRBD2 TRBJ2-7 TRBV7-2 TGTGCCAGCAGCTTAGGGGTAGCGGGACGGGGCGAGCAGTACTTC CASSLGVAGRGEQYF
- - TRBJ2-3 TRBV21-1 TGTGCCAGCAGCAAAGATCGGTTCAAGAAGAAAAGGCCTAAAGTCCATGCAGATACGCAGTATTTT CASSKDRFKKKRPKVHADTQYF
- TRBD1 TRBJ2-3 TRBV5-1 TGCGCCAGCAGCTTGCAGGGGACAGGCACAGATACGCAGTATTTT CASSLQGTGTDTQYF
- TRBD2 TRBJ2-7 TRBV7-2 TGTGCCAGCAGCTTAGATAGCGGGGGTTCATCCTACGAGCAGTACTTC CASSLDSGGSSYEQYF
- - TRBJ1-2 TRBV10-2 TGCGCCAGCAGTGATCCCGGGGAGGGGCAGGGCTACACCTTC CASSDPGEGQGYTF
- TRBD1 TRBJ2-5 TRBV6-5 TGTGCCAGCAGGGGGACCGGGACAGGTTGGGAGACCCAGTACTTC CASRGTGTGWETQYF
- - TRBJ1-5 TRBV15 TGTGCCACCAGCAGAGATAACGATCAGCCCCAGCATTTT CATSRDNDQPQHF
- - TRBJ1-5 TRBV4-1 TGCGCCAGCAGCAGAGGGGATCAGCCCCAGCATTTT CASSRGDQPQHF
- - TRBJ1-6 TRBV4-2 TGTGCCAGCAGCCGGGACCTTTCGGATAATTCACCCCTCCACTTT CASSRDLSDNSPLHF
- - TRBJ2-5 TRBV5-8 TGTGCCAGCAGCTTCGGCCGCGGTGGGGAGACCCAGTACTTC CASSFGRGGETQYF
- TRBD2 TRBJ2-5 TRBV7-2 TGTGCCAGCAGCATAGCGGGGACGCAAGAGACCCAGTACTTC CASSIAGTQETQYF
- - TRBJ2-7 TRBV29-1 TGCAGCGTGAAGACCATCGGAGACGAGCAGTACTTC CSVKTIGDEQYF
- - TRBJ2-7 TRBV5-1 TGCGCCAGCAGCCGGGACTCCGGGTCCTACGAGCAGTACTTC CASSRDSGSYEQYF
- TRBD1 TRBJ1-5 TRBV19 TGTGCCAGTGGGGGGACAGAGATGAATCAGCCCCAGCATTTT CASGGTEMNQPQHF
- - TRBJ2-2 TRBV5-4 TGTGCCAGCAGCTTGGCGGGGGGCCTATCTGGCACCGGGGAGCTGTTTTTT CASSLAGGLSGTGELFF
- - TRBJ2-7 TRBV16 TGTGCCAGCAGCCAATTTCCAGGGTTGGCCTACGAGCAGTACTTC CASSQFPGLAYEQYF
- - TRBJ2-5 TRBV6-1 TGTGCCAGCAGTGGCCAGCAAGAGACCCAGTACTTC CASSGQQETQYF
- TRBD1 TRBJ1-1 TRBV6-1 TGTGCCAGCATCCGGACAGGGGGCACTGAAGCTTTCTTT CASIRTGGTEAFF
- TRBD1 TRBJ2-5 TRBV7-6 TGTGCCAGCAGCTCCATGACAGGGCGAGAGACCCAGTACTTC CASSSMTGRETQYF
- TRBD2 TRBJ2-1 TRBV7-2 TGTGCCAGCAGCTCCAGAGGTATCATCAGCGGGGGTTTTAGTGATGAGCAGTTCTTC CASSSRGIISGGFSDEQFF
- - TRBJ1-1 TRBV28 TGTGCCAGCAGCGGGGGAACGGACACTGAAGCTTTCTTT CASSGGTDTEAFF
- - TRBJ2-7 TRBV10-3 TGTGCCATCAGTGACTCCCGGGACAACGAGCAGTACTTC CAISDSRDNEQYF
- - TRBJ1-2 TRBV12-5 TGTGCTAGTGGTTTGGCCCCTATGTCGGATGGCTACACCTTC CASGLAPMSDGYTF
- - TRBJ1-2 TRBV19 TGTGCCAGTAGGCCCCGGGGGCAGGGCTACACCTTC CASRPRGQGYTF
- - TRBJ1-1 TRBV11-2 TGTGCCAGCAGCTTAGCGGGGACCGTCACTGAAGCTTTCTTT CASSLAGTVTEAFF
few - TRBJ2-7 TRBV4-1 TGCGCCAGCAGCCAAGACGCGGGACGGAGCTACGAGCAGTACTTC CASSQDAGRSYEQYF
- - TRBJ2-3 TRBV7-9 TGTGCCAGCAGCTTAGTGGGCGGACAGCCATTGGGGCAGTATTTT CASSLVGGQPLGQYF
- - TRBJ2-5 TRBV7-3 TGTGCCAGCAGCTGGGGGACGGGCGAGACCCAGTACTTC CASSWGTGETQYF
- - TRBJ1-4 TRBV5-6 TGTGCCAGCAGCTTTCGGACAGTGTGGGGAACTAATGAAAAACTGTTTTTT CASSFRTVWGTNEKLFF
- TRBD1 TRBJ1-1 TRBV18 TGTGCCAGCTCACTCACAAGAGGACAGGGGAACACTGAAGCTTTCTTT CASSLTRGQGNTEAFF
few - TRBJ2-7 TRBV7-9 TGTGCCAGCAGCTTAGACGGGACTCAGGAACGGGAGCAGTACTTC CASSLDGTQEREQYF